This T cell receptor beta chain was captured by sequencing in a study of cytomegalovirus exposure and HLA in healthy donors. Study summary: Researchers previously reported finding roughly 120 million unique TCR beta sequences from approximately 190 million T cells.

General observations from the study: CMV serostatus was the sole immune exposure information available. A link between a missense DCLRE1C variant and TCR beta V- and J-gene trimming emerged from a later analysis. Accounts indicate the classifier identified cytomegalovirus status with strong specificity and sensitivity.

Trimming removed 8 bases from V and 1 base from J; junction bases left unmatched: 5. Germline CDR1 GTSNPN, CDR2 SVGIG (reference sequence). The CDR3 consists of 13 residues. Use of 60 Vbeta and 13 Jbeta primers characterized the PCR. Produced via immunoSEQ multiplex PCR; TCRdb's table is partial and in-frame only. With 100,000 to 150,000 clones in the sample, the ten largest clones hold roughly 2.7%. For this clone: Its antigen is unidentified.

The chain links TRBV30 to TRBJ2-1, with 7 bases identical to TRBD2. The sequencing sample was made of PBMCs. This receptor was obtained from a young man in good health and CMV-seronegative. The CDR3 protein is CAGGSPSYNEQFF. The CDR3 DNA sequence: TGTGCCGGCGGGAGCCCTTCCTACAATGAGCAGTTCTTC.